Each of the 3 T cell receptor beta chains below was sequenced from the same sample in a study of T cells in Graves' hyperthyroidism and ophthalmopathy. The source material, RNA transcripts, was used to amplify TCR beta CDR3 regions. The study used the HTBI primer set for a first-round RT-PCR of the TCR CDR3. TCRdb itself ran the multiplex PCR reads through MiXCR, one entry per CDR3 protein. The sample records approximately 700,000 distinct CDR3 sequences, less than 20% being singletons. The sequenced sample was blood. The receptor set was obtained from a man younger than 30 with Graves' hyperthyroidism.

The genes are TRBV24-1 and TRBJ2-3, with D possibly being TRBD2 (6 bases). The CDR3 runs 15 residues. Germline CDR1 reads KGHDR; CDR2 reads SFDVKD. Deletions cut 2 bases from V and 3 bases from J, with 11 bases between. The CDR3 region has the DNA TGTGCCACCAGTGATTCCGGGACTTTAACAGATACGCAGTATTTT. Its protein product is CATSDSGTLTDTQYF.

This clonotype was counted a few times. A read error may produce the germline difference seen at one junction end. J is TRBJ2-7 and V is TRBV29-1, with 9 bases lining up with TRBD2. CDR1 is SQVTM and CDR2 is ANQGSEA in the germline V gene. The CDR3 runs 11 residues. CDR3 DNA: TGCAGCGTCCTTGCCGGGACTAGCTGGCACTTC. Amino acid sequence: CSVLAGTSWHF.

This clonotype came up many times. This chain connects TRBV6-6 to TRBJ2-6, with D perhaps assigned TRBD1 or TRBD2 (5 bases each). V lost 1 base and J lost 5, with 12 bases in between. The CDR3 loop spans 16 amino acids. CDR1 MNHNY and CDR2 SVGAGI come from the germline V gene (reference sequence). In nucleotides, the CDR3 is TGTGCCAGCAGTTACTATACAGGAGGCTGGGCCAACGTCCTGACTTTC. This encodes CASSYYTGGWANVLTF.